The T cell receptor beta chain described here comes from a study of shared clonotypes between healthy human individuals (dated by TCRdb to the early 2020s). Describing the broader study: The cohort comprised a couple of women and a few men aged 18 to 49 years. For each donor, three plates each were used for CD4 naive and CD4 memory, two plates were used for CD8 naive, and one plate was used for CD8 memory. Blood TCR repertoires of about 5 healthy adults were deeply sequenced to estimate repertoire size and the extent of clonotype sharing between individuals. To increase sequencing depth and limit assay-specific biases, different laboratories used diverse techniques to prepare libraries and sequence TCR repertoires. Leukapheresis yielded between about 0.85 and 10 billion PBMCs per donor. The research as a whole found: Rarefaction of sorted-subset datasets indicated incomplete sequencing despite the large sequencing depth. Sampling was restricted to blood, and TCR repertoires in tissues likely differ from the TCR repertoires found in blood. Because the study included a small number of donors, the genetic and exposure-history diversity represented was limited. Sharing across a handful of donors was observed for 4.5% to 6.5% of naive CD4, about 4% of naive CD8, roughly 2.3% of memory CD4, and around 0.4% of memory CD8 clonotypes. Naive subsets generally had larger estimated clonotype richness than memory subsets did. Pairwise subsampling indicated that sequencing depth was expected to affect the degree of clonotype sharing among donors. Compared with non-shared clonotypes, the clonotypes found in all four sorted-subset donors had higher generation probabilities.

The germline V gene sets CDR1 to MGHRA and CDR2 to YSYEKL. Deletion took 3 bases off V and 5 bases off J, with a span of 10 bases between the germline ends. The CDR3 spans 13 residues, from the cysteine through the phenylalanine. Kept here is only the CDR3 DNA, which spans 39 bases and is read in frame from base 1. Points on this clone: Which antigen it targets is not known. Within one base of it there is no much larger clone, and no base qualities were kept.

Donors were healthy HIV-negative adults with no recently reported acute infections or vaccinations. Every donor was a Caucasian adult residing in Nashville, Tennessee, USA. CD4+ T cells were enriched by magnetic negative selection, after which naive cells were positively selected on CD45RA and the negative fraction was taken as the memory subset. Blood was collected by leukapheresis, and PBMCs were isolated by Ficoll-Histopaque density gradient centrifugation and then cryopreserved in liquid nitrogen vapor phase. Analytical flow cytometry was used to check the purity and quantity of every magnetically sorted T cell population. From each sorted fraction, genomic DNA was isolated and quantified by UV absorbance on a Nanodrop 2000c. Using the deep immunoSEQ assay, multiplex PCR amplified TCR CDR3 regions from genomic DNA. Genomic DNA extracted from each cell subset was distributed evenly over all wells of several immunoSEQ 96-well plates, and each plate served as one replicate. Each replicate PCR for sorted subsets received approximately 200 ng genomic DNA, equal to tens of thousands of T cell genomes. The purified libraries were quantified using a Qubit 3.0 fluorometer, sized with a Bioanalyzer 2100, and then quantified again using the KAPA Library Quantification kit. A separate single-read 150-cycle Illumina NextSeq 550 flow cell was used to sequence each immunoSEQ 96-well plate. Processing in the source paper ran as follows. Because the immunoSEQ output included only junctional sequences and no quality scores, the filtering could not be the same as the filtering used for full-length reads. To assign V/J genes and CDR3, sequences were annotated using PyIR, a Python wrapper for IgBLAST v1.9, with IMGT germline references. Any read was removed if the V/J assignment was weak (E-value above 1e-6), the CDR3 was missing, or the read contained stop codons, out-of-frame junctions, or ambiguous translated residues. A V3J clonotype was defined by an identical inferred V gene, J gene, and CDR3 amino acid sequence. To compute the percentage overlap between repertoires, the number of shared unique clonotypes was divided by the size of the smaller repertoire. Richness of each repertoire was evaluated using RTK rarefaction, the Chao1 estimator, and Recon v2.1 estimates of unobserved clonotypes. For all TCRbeta clonotypes obtained by the gDNA method from a handful of donors, generation probabilities were computed with OLGA. As stored in TCRdb, this immuneACCESS dataset retains in-frame rearrangements with V and J assigned. A fraction of the clones does not appear; measured against another copy, unresolved V genes explain less than half of the discrepancy, and the remainder lacks a known reason. V and J calls and clone size are given by that table; D and trimming were obtained from the DNA. The sample records millions of clones, approximately 90% of which are singletons. Clones ranked in the top ten supply under 0.15% of the sample.

Material for sequencing was naive CD4+ T cells sorted from blood. The cell subset or site label, as the study defines it: CD45RA+ positively selected. The chain is made from TRBV4-1 and TRBJ1-2; no D gene call is confident. This clonotype was sampled from a young man in good health. The DNA reads as follows: TGCGCCAGCAGCCATCCCGGGCCGTATGGCTACACCTTC. Translated, it gives CASSHPGPYGYTF.